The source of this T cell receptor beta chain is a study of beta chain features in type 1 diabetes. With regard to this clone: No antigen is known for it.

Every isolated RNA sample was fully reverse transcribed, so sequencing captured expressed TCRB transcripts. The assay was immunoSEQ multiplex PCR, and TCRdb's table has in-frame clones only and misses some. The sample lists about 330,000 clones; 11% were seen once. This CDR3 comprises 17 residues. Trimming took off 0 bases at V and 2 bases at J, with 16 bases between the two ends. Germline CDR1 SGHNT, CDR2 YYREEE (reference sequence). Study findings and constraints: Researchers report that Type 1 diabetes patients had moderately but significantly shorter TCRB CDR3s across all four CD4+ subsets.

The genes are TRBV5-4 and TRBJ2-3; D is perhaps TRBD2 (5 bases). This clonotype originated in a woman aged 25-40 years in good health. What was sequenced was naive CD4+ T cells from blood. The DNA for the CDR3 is TGTGCCAGCAGCTTGGGACCCTTGGGAGCGAACACAGATACGCAGTATTTT. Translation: CASSLGPLGANTDTQYF.